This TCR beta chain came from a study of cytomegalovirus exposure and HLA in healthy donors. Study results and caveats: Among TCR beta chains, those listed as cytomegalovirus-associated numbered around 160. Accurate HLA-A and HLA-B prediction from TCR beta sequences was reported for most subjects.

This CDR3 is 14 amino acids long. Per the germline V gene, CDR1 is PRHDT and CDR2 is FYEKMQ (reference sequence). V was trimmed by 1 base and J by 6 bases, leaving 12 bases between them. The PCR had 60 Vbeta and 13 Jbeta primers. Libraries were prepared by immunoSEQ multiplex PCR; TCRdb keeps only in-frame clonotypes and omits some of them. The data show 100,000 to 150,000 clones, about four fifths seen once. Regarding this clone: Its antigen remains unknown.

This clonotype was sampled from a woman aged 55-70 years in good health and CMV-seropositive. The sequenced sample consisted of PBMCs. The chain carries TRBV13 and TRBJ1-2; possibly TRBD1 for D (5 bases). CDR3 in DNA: TGTGCCAGCAGCTTAGCCCCAGGGAGGAATGGCTACACCTTC. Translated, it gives CASSLAPGRNGYTF.